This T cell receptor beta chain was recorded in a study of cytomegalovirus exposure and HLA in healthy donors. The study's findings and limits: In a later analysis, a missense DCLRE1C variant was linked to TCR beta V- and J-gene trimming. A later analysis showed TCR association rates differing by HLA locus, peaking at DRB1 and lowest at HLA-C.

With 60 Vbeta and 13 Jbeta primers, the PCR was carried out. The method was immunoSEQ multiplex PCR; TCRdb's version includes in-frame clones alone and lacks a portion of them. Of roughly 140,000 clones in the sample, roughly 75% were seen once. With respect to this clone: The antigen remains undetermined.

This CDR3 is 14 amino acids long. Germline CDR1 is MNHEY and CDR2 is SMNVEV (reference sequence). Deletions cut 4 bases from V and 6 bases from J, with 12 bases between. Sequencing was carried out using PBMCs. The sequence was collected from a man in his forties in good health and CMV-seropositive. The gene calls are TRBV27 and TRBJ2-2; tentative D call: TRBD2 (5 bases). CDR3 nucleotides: TGTGCCAGCAGTTCCCTTACCGGGGCCGGGGAGCTGTTTTTT. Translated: CASSSLTGAGELFF.